The 7 T cell receptor beta chains below were found in one sample sequenced in a study of PD-L1 blockade in urothelial cancer. The data were produced by immunoSEQ multiplex PCR, yet TCRdb's version contains in-frame clones alone and is incomplete. The table has tens of thousands of clones, roughly 86% seen once. The sequencing here drew on PBMCs, taken around atezolizumab (anti-PD-L1) treatment. The source of these receptors is a man aged 65-85 years with urothelial cancer.

The rearrangement joins TRBV19 to TRBJ2-4, with TRBD2 identical over 8 bases. This CDR3 has 15 amino acids. The junction had 9 bases not matched to a gene; V was cut back by 5 bases and J by 6 bases. Germline lookup yields CDR1 LNHDA and CDR2 SQIVND (reference sequence). The CDR3: CASSFKPRGGNIQYF. Here the CDR3 DNA reads TGTGCCAGTAGTTTTAAACCCCGGGGGGGAAACATTCAGTACTTC. Combining the CDR3 with reference TRBV19 and TRBJ2-4 gives the whole variable domain DGGITQSPKYLFRKEGQNVTLSCEQNLNHDAMYWYRQDPGQGLRLIYYSQIVNDFQKGDIAEGYSVSREKKESFPLTVTSAQKNPTAFYLCASSFKPRGGNIQYFGAGTRLSVL.

In this sample, this clone turned up once. The chain joins TRBV6-1 to TRBJ1-5; D is ambiguous. The V gene lost 3 bases and the J gene lost 0 bases, with 9 bases spanning the gap. The CDR3 totals 15 residues. From germline, CDR1 is MNHNS and CDR2 SASEGT. The CDR3 DNA follows: TGTGCCAGCAGTGATGGAGAAAATAGCAATCAGCCCCAGCATTTT. Protein sequence: CASSDGENSNQPQHF.

This sequence joins TRBV15 and TRBJ1-1, with D possibly matching TRBD1 (6 bases). Trimming pared 0 bases from V and 10 bases from J, leaving 12 bases between. The CDR3 runs to 13 residues. In germline, CDR1 is LNHNV, CDR2 YYDKDF (reference sequence). CDR3 loop: CATSRDKGGTAFF. The CDR3 DNA is TGTGCCACCAGCAGAGATAAAGGGGGTACAGCTTTCTTT.

The chain recombines TRBV9 with TRBJ2-3, with 8 bases lining up with TRBD1. Unmatched junction bases numbered 6, after V lost 5 bases and J lost 4 bases. Germline CDR1 and CDR2: SGDLS and YYNGEE. CDR3 length: 14 amino acids. CDR3 amino acids: CASSPRQGPDTQYF. In DNA form, the CDR3 reads TGTGCCAGCAGTCCCAGACAGGGGCCAGATACGCAGTATTTT.

This clone is classed as medium-sized. J is TRBJ1-5 and V is TRBV5-8, with D hard to call. Germline values: CDR1 SGHTS, CDR2 YDEGEE. The CDR3 runs 11 residues. V shed 2 bases and J shed 9 bases, with 6 bases lying between them. CDR3 loop: CASSFRGPQHF. In nucleotides, the CDR3 is TGTGCCAGCAGCTTCCGGGGGCCCCAGCATTTT.

This clone was seen just once. This chain joins TRBV9 and TRBJ2-5; 8 bases align to TRBD1. The V gene end was trimmed by 3 bases and the J gene end by 3 bases; junction bases not matched to a gene: 4. Per germline, CDR1 SGDLS and CDR2 YYNGEE. This CDR3 spans 14 amino acids. The DNA for the CDR3 is TGTGCCAGCAGCGGAACAGGGGGGAAAGAGACCCAGTACTTC. Protein sequence: CASSGTGGKETQYF.

J is TRBJ1-1 and V is TRBV6-1; no clear D. Germline V lookup: CDR1 MNHNS, CDR2 SASEGT. The CDR3 contains 16 residues. Trimming removed 2 bases at V and 0 bases at J, with 13 bases between. CDR3 DNA: TGTGCCAGCAGTGAAAACCCGGGAGCACTGAACACTGAAGCTTTCTTT. It is translated as CASSENPGALNTEAFF.